The 23 T cell receptor beta chains given below trace back to one sample, sequenced in a study of cytomegalovirus exposure and HLA in healthy donors. PCR involved 60 Vbeta and 13 Jbeta primers. TCRdb keeps only in-frame clones here, not all; method: immunoSEQ multiplex PCR. The sample records under 140,000 clones, around 80% being singletons. The sample was PBMCs. The receptors derive from a woman in her sixties in good health and CMV-seropositive.

This clone has only a few counts. The rearrangement uses TRBV6-1 and TRBJ2-5, with TRBD2 as a possible D gene (5 bases). TRBJ2-7 matches the DNA end more closely, so the J call is doubtful. The CDR3 consists of 14 residues. CDR1 and CDR2 (germline): MNHNS, SASEGT. The CDR3 loop reads CASSEGASYYEQYF. CDR3 nucleotides: TGTGCCAGCAGTGAAGGGGCTAGCTACTACGAGCAGTACTTC.

V gene TRBV28 combines with J gene TRBJ1-2; TRBD1 aligns across 7 bases. The V gene's germline CDR1 is MDHEN and CDR2 SYDVKM. V was clipped by 5 bases and J by 4 bases; unmatched bases: 4. This CDR3 is built from 13 residues. Written as DNA, the CDR3 is TGTGCCAGCAGTCTGGAGGGGGCCTATGGCTACACCTTC. It specifies CASSLEGAYGYTF.

This clone was counted between two and nine times. The V call is TRBV20-1, the J call TRBJ2-7, with D tentatively TRBD2 (6 bases). The ends were cut back, 6 bases at V and 6 bases at J, with 12 bases in the middle. This CDR3 region has 11 residues. The germline V gene has CDR1 DFQATT and CDR2 SNEGSKA (reference sequence). The CDR3 DNA reads TGCAGTGCGGAGGGAGCGGGCGAGCAGTACTTC. Its translation is CSAEGAGEQYF.

The chain uses TRBV11-2 and TRBJ1-1; TRBD1 is a possible D gene (5 bases). The V end lost 5 bases, the J end lost 0 bases, and 19 bases lay between the germline ends. Germline CDR1 SGHAT, CDR2 FQNNGV. CDR3 size: 17 residues. The CDR3 sequence is CASSRTGTPRLNTEAFF. In DNA, the CDR3 is TGTGCCAGCAGCAGAACCGGGACTCCGCGTCTGAACACTGAAGCTTTCTTT.

The chain is built from TRBV18 and TRBJ1-3; tentative D call: TRBD1 (5 bases). Germline CDR1 reads KGHSH; CDR2 reads LQKENI. The CDR3 contains 16 residues. Deletions cut 3 bases from V and 0 bases from J, with 12 bases between. CDR3 sequence (DNA): TGTGCCAGCTCACCGGCCCCAGGGTTCTCTGGAAACACCATATATTTT. Its protein is CASSPAPGFSGNTIYF.

This rearrangement joins TRBV4-2 to TRBJ1-4, with 7 bases identical to TRBD1. The CDR3 is made up of 16 amino acids. Germline V gives CDR1 LGHNA, CDR2 YNFKEQ. Unmatched junction bases numbered 12, after V lost 3 bases and J lost 8 bases. CDR3 bases: TGTGCCAGCAGCCAGCCACGACAGGGAATTGGAGAAAAACTGTTTTTT. Translated, it gives CASSQPRQGIGEKLFF.

This clone was counted a single time. This chain joins TRBV2 and TRBJ2-2; perhaps D is TRBD1 or TRBD2 (7 bases each). This CDR3 is built from 15 residues. The germline V and J ends were trimmed by 6 bases and 4 bases, with 15 bases remaining between them. CDR1 SNHLY and CDR2 FYNNEI come from the germline V gene. This CDR3 reads CASREQGRGTGELFF. The CDR3 DNA is TGTGCCAGCAGGGAACAGGGGAGGGGCACCGGGGAGCTGTTTTTT.

The CDR3, as DNA: TGTGCCAGTAGTATGCTGTTACAGAGCTCTGGGGCCAACGTCCTGACTTTC. Its protein product is CASSMLLQSSGANVLTF. The gene calls are TRBV19 and TRBJ2-6; D uncertain. Germline CDR1 is LNHDA and CDR2 is SQIVND (reference sequence). Trimming removed 3 bases from V and 0 bases from J, with 12 bases in between. The CDR3 extends over 17 amino acids.

This chain connects TRBV7-3 to TRBJ2-7, with unresolved D. V shed 0 bases and J shed 12 bases, with 18 bases lying between them. The CDR3 has 14 amino acids. The germline V gene has CDR1 SGHTA and CDR2 FQGTGA. The DNA for the CDR3 is TGTGCCAGCAGCTTAACGCAGGCTCAAGCAAGGTTGTACTTC. This translates into CASSLTQAQARLYF.

Note on this clone: Likely a read error: the CDR3 ends without its conserved phenylalanine or tryptophan. It is unclear where the CDR3 begins or ends on the DNA, so no DNA is shown, and the CDR3 is as TCRdb lists it. The CDR3 here is CASSSPTGSEL. The rearrangement links TRBV6-5 to TRBJ1-1; the table names TRBD1, a call not compared with the DNA. Germline values: CDR1 MNHEY, CDR2 SVGAGI. The CDR3 spans 11 amino acids, including both terminal residues.

CDR3 DNA sequence: TGTGCCAGCAGTGAAGTGCCTAGCGGGGCGCACAATGAGCAGTTCTTC. Residues: CASSEVPSGAHNEQFF. The J gene is TRBJ2-1, the V gene TRBV6-1, with 9 positions matching TRBD2. Looked up from germline, CDR1 is MNHNS and CDR2 is SASEGT. The CDR3 is made up of 16 amino acids. Trimming cost V 1 base and J 5 bases; bases outside gene matches: 6.

The genes are TRBV9 and TRBJ1-6; D is unresolved. The CDR3 loop spans 14 amino acids. Germline CDR1 reads SGDLS; CDR2 reads YYNGEE. Trimming shortened V by 0 bases and J by 6 bases, and 7 bases separated the two germline ends. The CDR3 nucleotides are TGTGCCAGCAGCGTAGCTAGCCCTAATTCACCCCTCCACTTT. Protein sequence: CASSVASPNSPLHF.

The J gene is TRBJ1-2, the V gene TRBV4-1; D ambiguous. V gave up 4 bases and J gave up 2 bases, with 17 bases separating them. This CDR3 comprises 16 residues. From germline, CDR1 is MGHRA and CDR2 YSYEKL. CDR3 nucleotide sequence: TGCGCCAGCAGCCCAGACGCAGGTTCCGCGAACTATGGCTACACCTTC. Its translation: CASSPDAGSANYGYTF.

The rearrangement uses TRBV5-1 and TRBJ2-1; 7 bases are a match to TRBD1. V shed 3 bases, J shed 9 bases, and the junction held 9 bases outside the gene matches. The CDR3 contains 14 residues. Germline CDR1 and CDR2: SGHRS and YFSETQ. CDR3 loop: CASSSETGLVEQFF. The CDR3 nucleotides read TGCGCCAGCAGCTCTGAGACAGGGTTGGTTGAGCAGTTCTTC.

The chain is built from TRBV2 and TRBJ2-7; D possibly corresponds to TRBD2 (7 bases). This CDR3 has 14 residues. The V gene's germline CDR1 is SNHLY and CDR2 FYNNEI. Between the trimmed V and J ends, which lost 7 bases and 0 bases, there was a span of 13 bases. The CDR3 sequence is CASKSGTSSYEQYF. The CDR3 DNA reads as TGTGCCAGCAAAAGCGGGACAAGCTCCTACGAGCAGTACTTC.

This clone was detected only once. The gene calls are TRBV4-2 and TRBJ1-2; D not resolved. The CDR3 runs 20 residues. Germline loops: CDR1 LGHNA, CDR2 YNFKEQ. With 0 bases removed from V and 4 bases from J, the gap between germline ends came to 27 bases. CDR3 DNA sequence: TGTGCCAGCAGCCAAGACGCCACCTCTAGGAGGGAGTCAGGTTCCTATGGCTACACCTTC. Amino acids: CASSQDATSRRESGSYGYTF.

On this clone: One end of the junction does not line up with germline, which may come from a read error. The V and J genes are TRBV7-9 and TRBJ1-2; D might be TRBD1 (5 bases). Germline loops: CDR1 SEHNR, CDR2 FQNEAQ (reference sequence). CDR3 length: 14 residues. This CDR3 reads CSSSLLPGYYGYTF. In DNA, the CDR3 is TGTTCCAGCAGCTTACTTCCAGGGTACTATGGCTACACCTTC.

The chain couples TRBV11-2 to TRBJ2-3; possibly TRBD2 for D (6 bases). Trimming took 5 bases from V and 2 from J, leaving 26 bases between them. The CDR3 contains 19 residues. The germline gives CDR1 SGHAT, CDR2 FQNNGV. As DNA, the CDR3 is TGTGCCAGCAGCCCCGACGGGGGATGGTCTACGACCAACACAGATACGCAGTATTTT. Translation gives CASSPDGGWSTTNTDTQYF.

The gene calls are TRBV5-1 and TRBJ2-1; D gene unclear. V lost 5 bases to trimming and J lost 0 bases, with 9 bases between them. The CDR3 is 14 amino acids. Germline V gene lookup returns CDR1 SGHRS and CDR2 YFSETQ. CDR3 sequence: CASSSASSYNEQFF. In DNA, the CDR3 is TGCGCCAGCAGTTCGGCTAGCTCCTACAATGAGCAGTTCTTC.

The V call is TRBV5-1, the J call TRBJ2-5; tentative D call: TRBD1 (6 bases). The CDR3 runs to 12 residues. In germline, CDR1 is SGHRS, CDR2 YFSETQ. Deletions cut 5 bases from V and 10 bases from J, with 15 bases between. The CDR3 DNA sequence: TGCGCCAGCAGTTCGGACAGAGTTGGCCAGTACTTC. This translates into CASSSDRVGQYF.

The rearrangement joins TRBV27 to TRBJ2-6; no definite D call. Germline V gene lookup returns CDR1 MNHEY and CDR2 SMNVEV (reference sequence). V was trimmed by 2 bases and J by 1 base, leaving 6 bases between them. The CDR3 is 15 amino acids. The CDR3 loop is CASSLRASGANVLTF. For the CDR3, the DNA is TGTGCCAGCAGTTTAAGAGCTTCTGGGGCCAACGTCCTGACTTTC.

J is TRBJ2-1 and V is TRBV28; D is perhaps TRBD2 (5 bases). CDR3 length: 18 amino acids. The V gene's germline CDR1 is MDHEN and CDR2 SYDVKM. V gave up 9 bases and J gave up 2 bases, with 26 bases separating them. DNA of the CDR3: TGTGCCAGTCAACCTTTATCCCGAGGGTATATCGCCTACAATGAGCAGTTCTTC. Translated, it gives CASQPLSRGYIAYNEQFF.

There are a few counts of this clone. V and J are TRBV7-6 and TRBJ1-4; the D gene is possibly TRBD1 (6 bases). V was trimmed by 5 bases and J by 4 bases, leaving 14 bases between them. The germline V gene encodes CDR1 SGHVS and CDR2 FNYEAQ. The CDR3 contains 15 residues. The chain's CDR3 is CASSKQGGGNEKLFF. As DNA, the CDR3 is TGTGCCAGCAGCAAACAGGGTGGGGGTAATGAAAAACTGTTTTTT.